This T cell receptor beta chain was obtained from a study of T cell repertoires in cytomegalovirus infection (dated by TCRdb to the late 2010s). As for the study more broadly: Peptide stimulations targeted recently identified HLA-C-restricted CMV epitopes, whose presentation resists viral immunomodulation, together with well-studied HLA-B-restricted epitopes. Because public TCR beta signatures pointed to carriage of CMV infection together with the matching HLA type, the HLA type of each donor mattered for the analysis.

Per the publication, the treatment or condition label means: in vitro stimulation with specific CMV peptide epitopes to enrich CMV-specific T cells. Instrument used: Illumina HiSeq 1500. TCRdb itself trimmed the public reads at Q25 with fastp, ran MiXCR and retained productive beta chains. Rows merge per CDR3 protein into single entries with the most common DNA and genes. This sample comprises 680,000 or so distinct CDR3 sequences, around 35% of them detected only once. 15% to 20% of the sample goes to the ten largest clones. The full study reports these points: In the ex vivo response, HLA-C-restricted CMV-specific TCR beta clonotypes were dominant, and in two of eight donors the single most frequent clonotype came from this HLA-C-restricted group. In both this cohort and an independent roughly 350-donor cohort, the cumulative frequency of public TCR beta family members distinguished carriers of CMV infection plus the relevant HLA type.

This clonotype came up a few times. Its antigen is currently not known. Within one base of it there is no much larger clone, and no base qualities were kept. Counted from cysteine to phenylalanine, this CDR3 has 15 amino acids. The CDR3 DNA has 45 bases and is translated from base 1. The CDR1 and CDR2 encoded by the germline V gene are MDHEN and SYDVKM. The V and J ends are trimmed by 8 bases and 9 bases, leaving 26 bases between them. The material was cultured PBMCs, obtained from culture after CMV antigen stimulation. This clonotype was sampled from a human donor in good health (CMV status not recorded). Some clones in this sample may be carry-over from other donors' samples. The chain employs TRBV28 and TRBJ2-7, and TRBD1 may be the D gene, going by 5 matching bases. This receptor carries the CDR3 CASRQGARVALGQYF. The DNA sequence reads TGTGCCAGCCGCCAGGGTGCCAGGGTGGCGCTGGGGCAGTACTTC.